This T cell receptor (beta chain) was observed in a study of blood T cell repertoires in COVID-19. This clone occurred once. Here immunoSEQ multiplex PCR was the method, and the copy in TCRdb shows in-frame clones only, minus some. The sample shows about 46,000 clones, 80% to 90% of them seen only once. The trim removed 1 base at V and 1 base at J, leaving 0 bases unmatched. The CDR3 runs 14 residues. Germline CDR1 KGHSH, CDR2 LQKENI. The clonotype comes from a middle-aged man with acute or convalescent COVID-19. The sequencing sample was made of peripheral blood. The rearrangement links TRBV18 to TRBJ1-1, with 7 bases aligning to TRBD1. The CDR3 sequence is CASSPRQGNTEAFF. For the CDR3, the DNA is TGTGCCAGCTCACCACGACAGGGGAACACTGAAGCTTTCTTT.